This T cell receptor beta chain was identified during a study of T cell responses to AZD1222 COVID-19 vaccine (dated by TCRdb to 2020 to 2023). General notes on the study: A total of about 230 trial participants underwent TCR sequencing, of whom approximately 210 received two doses of AZD1222 and 26 received two doses of the MenACWY control vaccine. Trial participants were enrolled by age into subgroups of 18-55, 56-69 and 70-plus years, and 148, 28 and 57 TCR-sequenced participants, respectively, were included in these subgroups. The research as a whole found: Conclusions about previously exposed vaccinees are limited because only six or seven AZD1222 recipients were SARS-CoV-2 seropositive at baseline. Epitopes outside the regions mutated in the B.1.351 and B.1.1.7 variants were reportedly recognized by nearly half of the unique spike-specific TCRs. After two AZD1222 doses, both the breadth and the depth of spike-specific TCRs were significantly higher than at day 0 and than in MenACWY recipients. Participants were mostly white British and included more females than males, and it was suggested by the authors that clonal diversity may have been underestimated. Because no day 14 peak-response samples were available, repertoires were characterized only after the peak T cell response. In the small 56-69-year group, the increase in depth fell short of significance, most likely because of low power. CD4 TCRs associated with the vaccine covered the entire spike protein, and the dominant responses were in regions 160-218 and 743-854.

The CDR3 regions of human TCRbeta chains were analyzed by immunosequencing. The original pipeline was this. TCRs in the repertoires were compared against a reference library of SARS-CoV-2-specific TCRs that had been generated with the MIRA antigen-specificity platform. Breadth was defined as the fraction of unique TCRs that were SARS-CoV-2-associated, and depth was defined as the fraction of total T cells that were SARS-CoV-2-associated. Using the MIRA data, each spike-specific TCR was mapped to the spike region that the TCR reacts to and placed in a CD4 or CD8 class. Log10-transformed breadth and depth values were compared by one-way ANOVA with Sidak's multiple comparisons tests. The immuneACCESS repertoire file appears here via TCRdb, limited to in-frame rearrangements. These files lack a portion of the clones; in checked studies, under half of the deficit traces to unresolved V genes, and the cause of the others is not known. That table gives V, J and clone size, and the DNA gave D and trimming. The sample has roughly 180,000 clones on record, approximately 94% of them singletons. Around 1.5% of the sample is taken by the ten largest.

The germline V gene (reference sequence) provides CDR1 MNHEY and CDR2 SMNVEV. Compared with germline, V lacks 5 bases and J lacks 4 bases; bases without a gene match: 1. The CDR3 runs 13 residues from the cysteine to the phenylalanine. Just the 39-base CDR3 DNA is kept, in frame starting at base 1. Reading the label with the study, this specimen's time point is: about 28 days (+/-7) after the second vaccine dose. AZD1222 recipients with second doses at about 4 weeks or about 12 weeks were pooled, because spike-specific TCR depth and breadth did not differ between schedules. The vaccinee samples were drawn from two UK trials, COV001 and COV002, one of which was a single-blind randomized controlled phase 2/3 trial testing AZD1222 (ChAdOx1 nCoV-19) in healthy adults. Trial participant PBMC samples were collected at day 0 and day 28 after the second dose for TCRbeta chain sequencing. Remarks on this clone: Its antigen has not been determined. Base qualities are not provided; no much larger clone lies one nucleotide away.

This specimen was peripheral blood, taken 28 days after the second AZD1222 dose. The V gene is TRBV27 and the J gene is TRBJ1-1, and 10 junctional nucleotides match TRBD1. The source is an adult who received the AZD1222 COVID-19 vaccine. DNA sequence: TGTGCCAGCAGTGACAGGGGGCCCACTGAAGCTTTCTTT. Its amino acids are CASSDRGPTEAFF.